This TCR beta chain is drawn from a study of T cell repertoires in cytomegalovirus infection. Study background: Signatures in public TCR beta sequences pointed to both CMV infection and matching HLA type.

Trimming removed 0 bases at V and 0 bases at J, with 10 bases between. CDR3 length: 16 residues. CDR1 and CDR2 from the germline V gene are SGHDT and YYEEEE. Worth noting for this clonotype: Its specificity is not known.

TCRdb called the reads again in MiXCR, with one record for every CDR3 protein. This table holds 750,000 to 900,000 distinct CDR3 sequences, almost 30% found once. This clonotype was obtained from a human donor in good health (CMV status not recorded). Some clones in this sample may be carry-over from other donors' samples. The source material was cultured CD8+ T cells from PBMCs, sampled from culture after CMV antigen stimulation. The chain joins TRBV5-6 to TRBJ1-3; TRBD1 is a possible D gene (6 bases). The chain's CDR3 is CASSLGGANSGNTIYF. The CDR3 coding sequence is TGTGCCAGCAGCTTGGGGGGGGCCAACTCTGGAAACACCATATATTTT.